Following are 14 T cell receptor beta chains from one sample sequenced in a study of blood T cell repertoires in COVID-19. This table comes from immunoSEQ multiplex PCR, and its TCRdb copy is limited to in-frame clones, with some not included. The repertoire holds about 2,300 clones, with around 90% as singletons. Sequenced sample: peripheral blood. These receptors all stem from a man between 65 and 80 years old with active COVID-19.

The gene calls are TRBV6-6 and TRBJ2-3; 10 bases line up with TRBD2. Germline V gene data show CDR1 as MNHNY and CDR2 as SVGAGI (reference sequence). V trimming: 7 bases; J trimming: 6 bases; junction bases outside the gene matches: 13. The length of the CDR3 is 16 residues. As DNA, the CDR3 is TGTGCCAGCACCCCTCCCAGCGGGGGGGGGTCGGATACGCAGTATTTT. As protein: CASTPPSGGGSDTQYF.

This chain uses TRBV7-8 with TRBJ1-2; maybe TRBD1 (6 bases). Germline assignment: CDR1 SGHVS and CDR2 FQNEAQ. The V gene lost 7 bases and the J gene lost 5 bases, with 14 bases spanning the gap. The CDR3 is made up of 13 amino acids. CDR3 in DNA: TGTGCCAGCACCGTGGGGCAGGGGTATGGCTACACCTTC. Translated: CASTVGQGYGYTF.

The count of this clone is one. The chain joins TRBV5-4 to TRBJ2-5, with 8 bases aligning to TRBD1. The germline CDR1 and CDR2 sequences are SGHNT and YYREEE (reference sequence). The CDR3 sequence is 14 residues long. With 4 bases clipped from V and 5 bases from J, the junction kept 7 bases outside the gene matches. In DNA form, the CDR3 reads TGTGCCAGCAGCCCCGCAGGGGGCAGGGAGACCCAGTACTTC. Protein sequence: CASSPAGGRETQYF.

The chain has TRBV19 and TRBJ2-1, with D possibly TRBD2 on 5 matching bases. From germline, CDR1 is LNHDA and CDR2 SQIVND (reference sequence). The CDR3 extends over 17 amino acids. V dropped 1 base and J dropped 0 bases, with 13 bases sitting between them. For the CDR3, the DNA is TGTGCCAGTAGTATAGGAGGGTTTTCGAGCTCCTACAATGAGCAGTTCTTC. Protein sequence: CASSIGGFSSSYNEQFF.

The chain joins TRBV29-1 to TRBJ2-5; a weak D match, TRBD2 (5 bases). Trimming removed 1 base from V and 5 bases from J, with 20 bases in between. Germline-derived CDR1 and CDR2 are SQVTM and ANQGSEA. This CDR3 is built from 16 residues. The CDR3 DNA sequence: TGCAGCGTTGAAGGTTTTTCGGAAGCCTCGGGGGAGACCCAGTACTTC. Its translation: CSVEGFSEASGETQYF.

The V call is TRBV7-2, the J call TRBJ1-1; D unresolved. CDR3 length equals 13 residues. The germline gives CDR1 SGHTA, CDR2 FQGNSA. V lost 5 bases to trimming and J lost 5 bases, with 12 bases between them. DNA of the CDR3: TGTGCCAGCAGCGAAAGGCCCGGGACTGAAGCTTTCTTT. This gives the protein CASSERPGTEAFF.

The J gene is TRBJ2-1, the V gene TRBV6-5; the match to TRBD1 covers 8 bases. The ends lost 0 bases at V and 4 bases at J; junction bases unmatched: 5. Germline CDR1 MNHEY, CDR2 SVGAGI. The CDR3 length is 16 residues. CDR3 loop: CASSYSTGERYNEQFF. CDR3 nucleotide sequence: TGTGCCAGCAGTTACTCGACAGGGGAGCGGTACAATGAGCAGTTCTTC.

The V call is TRBV9, the J call TRBJ2-2; D might be TRBD1 (7 bases). The V and J ends lost 6 bases and 1 base respectively, with 16 bases between them. The germline CDR1 and CDR2 sequences are SGDLS and YYNGEE. CDR3 length equals 16 residues. This chain's CDR3 is CASTRGGGRNTGELFF. CDR3 coding DNA: TGTGCCAGCACCCGAGGAGGGGGCCGGAACACCGGGGAGCTGTTTTTT.

This rearrangement joins TRBV11-1 to TRBJ1-1; D is perhaps TRBD1 (5 bases). From germline, CDR1 is SGHAT and CDR2 FQDESV (reference sequence). V lost 5 bases and J 1 base, leaving 11 bases between the germline ends. The CDR3 extends over 14 amino acids. The CDR3 region has the DNA TGTGCCAGCAGCCTAACAGGCCAGAACACTGAAGCTTTCTTT. Its translation: CASSLTGQNTEAFF.

The CDR3 protein is CASSLSGGGEQYF. CDR3 in DNA: TGTGCCAGCAGCCTAAGCGGAGGTGGCGAGCAGTACTTC. The J gene is TRBJ2-7, the V gene TRBV9; tentative D call: TRBD2 (5 bases). Germline V CDR1 and CDR2: SGDLS, YYNGEE. This CDR3 has 13 amino acids. V was clipped by 4 bases and J by 6 bases, with 14 bases between them. Using reference TRBV9 and TRBJ2-7 for the parts outside the CDR3, the full variable domain is DSGVTQTPKHLITATGQRVTLRCSPRSGDLSVYWYQQSLDQGLQFLIQYYNGEERAKGNILERFSAQQFPDLHSELNLSSLELGDSALYFCASSLSGGGEQYFGPGTRLTVT.

The CDR3 nucleotides are TGTGCCATCAGTGAGGGGCCCGAGGATACGCAGTATTTT. Residues: CAISEGPEDTQYF. V and J are TRBV10-3 and TRBJ2-3, with D unresolved. Germline assignment: CDR1 ENHRY and CDR2 SYGVKD. The CDR3 covers 13 residues. Between the trimmed V and J ends, which lost 2 bases and 6 bases, there was a span of 9 bases.

The chain combines TRBV2 with TRBJ1-1; D not resolved. The CDR3 extends over 12 amino acids. V was pared by 3 bases and J by 4 bases, with 6 bases between. The germline CDR1 and CDR2 sequences are SNHLY and FYNNEI. This CDR3 is CASSESFTEAFF. DNA for the CDR3: TGTGCCAGCAGTGAGAGCTTCACTGAAGCTTTCTTT. The full variable domain, its missing parts supplied by reference TRBV2 and TRBJ1-1, is EPEVTQTPSHQVTQMGQEVILRCVPISNHLYFYWYRQILGQKVEFLVSFYNNEISEKSEIFDDQFSVERPDGSNFTLKIRSTKLEDSAMYFCASSESFTEAFFGQGTRLTVV.

The V and J genes are TRBV7-9 and TRBJ2-1; 11 nucleotides align to TRBD2. CDR3 length equals 15 residues. V was pared by 6 bases and J by 9 bases, with 10 bases of the junction left unmatched. The germline gives CDR1 SEHNR, CDR2 FQNEAQ (reference sequence). In DNA form, the CDR3 reads TGTGCCAGCAGACCCCTAGCGGGAGGTGCCGGTGAGCAGTTCTTC. It codes for CASRPLAGGAGEQFF.

V gene TRBV19 combines with J gene TRBJ2-7; 7 nucleotides agree with TRBD1. Germline V gene lookup returns CDR1 LNHDA and CDR2 SQIVND (reference sequence). This CDR3 has 13 residues. J gave up 5 bases and V 6 bases, and 7 bases lay outside the gene matches. The CDR3 DNA reads as TGTGCCAGTAGGCACCTCGGGACAGACGAGCAGTACTTC. This gives the protein CASRHLGTDEQYF.